The entry below gives a single T cell receptor (beta chain) sequence along with its context. Its matching antigen is unknown. Sequencing was performed with immunoSEQ multiplex PCR; in TCRdb, only in-frame clones are kept and a portion is missing. The sample has hundreds of thousands of clones, roughly 90% seen once. This entry belongs to a study of cytomegalovirus exposure and HLA in healthy donors. For the study at large: Per a later analysis, the roughly 670 first-cohort and more than 100 validation repertoires shared one platform.

The CDR3 extends over 15 amino acids. CDR1 SGHNT and CDR2 YYREEE come from the germline V gene (reference sequence). Unmatched junction bases numbered 5, after V lost 4 bases and J lost 6 bases. Study-level points and caveats: The CMV antigen specificity of a few CMV-associated chains was confirmed through in vitro analysis. The investigators catalogued 150 to 200 TCR beta chains as cytomegalovirus-associated.

J is TRBJ2-2 and V is TRBV5-4; 11 nucleotides align to TRBD2. The receptor's source is a young woman in good health and CMV-seronegative. Sequencing was performed on PBMCs. CDR3 coding DNA: TGTGCCAGCAGCAAACTAGCGGGAGTGGCCGGGGAGCTGTTTTTT. It translates to CASSKLAGVAGELFF.